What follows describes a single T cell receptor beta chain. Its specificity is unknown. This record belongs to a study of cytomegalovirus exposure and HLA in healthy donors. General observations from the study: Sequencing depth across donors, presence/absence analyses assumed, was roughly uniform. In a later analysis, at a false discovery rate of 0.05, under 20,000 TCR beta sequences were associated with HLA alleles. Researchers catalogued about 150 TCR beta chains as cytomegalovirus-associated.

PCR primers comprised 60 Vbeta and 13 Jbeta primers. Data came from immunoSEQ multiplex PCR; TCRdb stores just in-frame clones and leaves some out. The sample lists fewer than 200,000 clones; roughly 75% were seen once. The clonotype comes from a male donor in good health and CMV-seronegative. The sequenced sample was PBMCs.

The CDR3 spells CASSLRFRATNEKLFF. The CDR3 DNA sequence: TGTGCCAGCAGCTTACGGTTCAGGGCAACTAATGAAAAACTGTTTTTT. V usage is TRBV7-6 and J usage is TRBJ1-4; maybe TRBD1 (5 bases). V was cut by 2 bases and J by 0 bases, with 10 bases left in between. Germline CDR1 and CDR2: SGHVS and FNYEAQ. The CDR3 loop spans 16 amino acids.